Here is one T cell receptor beta chain with its context. Germline CDR1 is MGHDK and CDR2 is SYGVNS. The CDR3 is 15 amino acids. The ends lost 5 bases at V and 0 bases at J; junction bases unmatched: 5. The sample belongs to a study of shared T cell receptors in the human thymus. Generated by immunoSEQ multiplex PCR, the TCRdb table keeps only in-frame clones and is missing some. The data show hundreds of thousands of clones, approximately 78% seen once. This same sample was also part of a study on human thymus T cells. From that paper: The donors were infants in Finland with congenital heart defects, otherwise immunologically healthy. Thymic resections from corrective heart surgery supplied the tissue. In unrelated individuals, thymic repertoires overlapped highly, according to related research.

Sequencing input: thymocytes. The chain has TRBV25-1 and TRBJ2-3; TRBD2 matches at 7 bases. The clonotype was recovered from a boy in the first two years of life with a congenital heart defect. DNA of the CDR3: TGTGCCAGCAGTTTGACTAGCCCCAGCACAGATACGCAGTATTTT. Protein sequence: CASSLTSPSTDTQYF. The full variable domain, in which reference TRBV25-1 and TRBJ2-3 provide the parts outside the CDR3, is EADIYQTPRYLVIGTGKKITLECSQTMGHDKMYWYQQDPGMELHLIHYSYGVNSTEKGDLSSESTVSRIRTEHFPLTLESARPSHTSQYLCASSLTSPSTDTQYFGPGTRLTVL.